The rows below give T cell receptor beta chains drawn from one sample of a study of T-cell memory formation after mild COVID-19. TCRdb reprocessed the 5' RACE reads via MiXCR and lists one record per CDR3 protein. The sample contains hundreds of thousands of distinct CDR3 sequences, 20% of which appear only once. The sequencing input was PBMCs or a T cell subset sorted from them (not recorded which). These receptors were taken from an adult woman who had mild COVID-19 (a few samples of this study predate the infection). Cell type and time point are not known. Each CDR3 is given with its conserved first and last residue.

v_call	j_call	cdr3_aa
TRBV12-3/TRBV12-4	TRBJ2-1	CASSRTGGEQFF
TRBV20-1	TRBJ2-7	CSATRGSLYEQYF
TRBV24-1	TRBJ2-5	CATSDGTGTGKETQYF
TRBV18	TRBJ1-5	CASSPYVTGRENSQPQHF
TRBV3-1	TRBJ2-3	CASSTTSLTDTQYF
TRBV29-1	TRBJ1-4	CSVIRAPNEKLFF
TRBV5-1	TRBJ2-3	CASSYRGQGPSTDTQYF
TRBV7-9	TRBJ2-3	CASSVGTSKGTDTQYF
TRBV24-1	TRBJ2-2	CATRGVWPGELFF
TRBV12-3/TRBV12-4	TRBJ2-7	CASSSGQGIFGREVTSGYEQYF
TRBV24-1	TRBJ2-1	CATSDGRAHGEQFF
TRBV3-1	TRBJ1-6	CASSQLWQDGNSPLHF
TRBV6-2/TRBV6-3	TRBJ2-5	CATHRITNQETQYF
TRBV12-3/TRBV12-4	TRBJ1-3	CATRGFAGNTIYF
TRBV29-1	TRBJ2-3	CSAPGEEGGDTQYF
TRBV20-1	TRBJ2-7	CSARPTSGWGEQYF
TRBV3-1	TRBJ1-6	CASRPGNASPLHF
TRBV5-1	TRBJ2-1	CASSGGRATRNEQFF
TRBV7-2	TRBJ1-4	CASSLVLSEKLFF
TRBV2	TRBJ1-1	CASSLGQPEAFF
TRBV5-1	TRBJ2-1	CASSLSTSGRLGNEQFF
TRBV5-6	TRBJ2-1	CASSFSGGLNNEQFF
TRBV5-5	TRBJ1-3	CASRPNLIGGNTIYF
TRBV20-1	TRBJ1-2	CSARTGPGYTF
TRBV5-6	TRBJ2-7	CASSLAGRQHWANEQYF
TRBV7-2	TRBJ2-7	CASSVGGATTEQYF
TRBV5-1	TRBJ2-3	CASSETPGQGGTTQYF
TRBV7-2	TRBJ2-1	CASSSGLVGGNEQFF
TRBV4-1	TRBJ2-2	CASSQSASGVAGELFF
TRBV29-1	TRBJ1-1	CSDGPPLPGQGGYTEAFF
TRBV6-4	TRBJ1-5	CASSETGYSNQPQHF
TRBV4-3	TRBJ2-1	CASSRILAGAYNEQFF
TRBV24-1	TRBJ2-1	CATSDSLAGGLYNEQFF
TRBV19	TRBJ2-1	CATIRGPAYNEQFF
TRBV11-2	TRBJ2-7	CASTLGAPGEQYF
TRBV12-3/TRBV12-4	TRBJ2-2	CASSSPDRGELFF
TRBV12-3/TRBV12-4	TRBJ1-1	CASRTEGVSDTEAFF
TRBV4-2	TRBJ1-5	CASSQENQVTQPQHF
TRBV6-1	TRBJ1-5	CASSVSGYSNQPQHF
TRBV24-1	TRBJ2-4	CATSLGAGDIQYF
TRBV12-3/TRBV12-4	TRBJ2-5	CASSLGQPKETQYF
TRBV6-5	TRBJ1-1	CASSYTRTANTEAFF
TRBV5-1	TRBJ2-1	CASSFATSGYNEQFF
TRBV6-2/TRBV6-3	TRBJ1-1	CASNHPQGARAEAFF
TRBV7-2	TRBJ2-5	CASSREGQSAETQYF
TRBV7-3	TRBJ1-2	CASSPSLLDRNGYTF
TRBV10-3	TRBJ2-1	CAISEWGTMNNEQFF
TRBV10-3	TRBJ2-5	CAIGGGETQYF
TRBV7-9	TRBJ2-3	CSSILEGRSTDTQYF
TRBV28	TRBJ1-1	CASRLPLGVNTEAFF
TRBV14	TRBJ2-1	CASSQGLVSEQFF
TRBV12-3/TRBV12-4	TRBJ2-1	CASSGLVSNEQFF
TRBV5-1	TRBJ1-2	CASSPSTNYGYTF
TRBV6-5	TRBJ2-3	CASSSTSSTDTQYF
TRBV29-1	TRBJ2-1	CSVRDTHNEQFF
TRBV5-1	TRBJ2-6	CASSLGENSGANVLTF
TRBV7-6	TRBJ1-1	CASSLLVGGEAFF
TRBV24-1	TRBJ2-5	CATSAWTSGREETQYF
TRBV24-1	TRBJ1-2	CATWTHPDSYTF